This record concerns one T cell receptor beta chain sequence. Preparation of the TCRbeta library was carried out with unique molecular identifiers. TCRdb ran MiXCR on the PCR reads and lists one entry per CDR3 protein. The table shows some 120,000 distinct CDR3 sequences, with about 9.9% occurring only once. The sample belongs to a study of T-cell reconstitution after alpha-beta-depleted transplantation in children. The receptor was isolated from a girl younger than two who had a stem cell transplant for combined immunodeficiency, so the T cells may come from the graft donor. The input for sequencing was PBMCs, mostly from graft donor cells, taken 180 days after TCRalphabeta/CD19-depleted stem cell transplant.

For the CDR3, the DNA is TGTGCCAGCAGTTACTCGCGCAGGGGTAGGAACATTCAGTACTTC. Translated: CASSYSRRGRNIQYF. The chain has TRBV6-5 and TRBJ2-4, with D possibly TRBD1 on 6 matching bases. With 0 bases removed from V and 7 bases from J, the gap between germline ends came to 13 bases. The CDR3 runs 15 residues. Germline CDR1 MNHEY, CDR2 SVGAGI.